This T cell receptor beta chain was profiled in a study of identical twins. Study findings and constraints: Abundant beta clonotypes from cord blood had fewer insertions, unlike memory repertoires, which showed none. Twins' surplus sharing was weaker for beta out-of-frame sequences. Models underestimated how often monozygotic twins shared out-of-frame TCR alpha. Zero-insertion analyses might be partly confounded by invariant T cells like MAIT and iNKT.

TCRdb reprocessed the 5' RACE reads via MiXCR and lists one record per CDR3 protein. Among some 900,000 distinct CDR3 sequences listed, about 12% were seen once. Germline V lookup: CDR1 MNHEY, CDR2 SVGAGI. The V gene end was trimmed by 4 bases and the J gene end by 3 bases; junction bases not matched to a gene: 6. This CDR3 is built from 16 residues. This clonotype was observed many times. The antigen is unknown. A further study also used this sample, focusing on yellow fever vaccine responses in identical twins.

Material: PBMCs. This sequence was found in a woman in her late teens or twenties in good health. V and J are TRBV6-5 and TRBJ2-4, with 10 bases that match TRBD1. CDR3 sequence (DNA): TGTGCCAGCAGTTCCGGGACAGGGGCCTTCAAAAACATTCAGTACTTC. Amino acids: CASSSGTGAFKNIQYF.